This passage covers 27 T cell receptor beta chains from one sample sequenced in a study of T cell responses to AZD1222 COVID-19 vaccine. Clones were sequenced by immunoSEQ multiplex PCR, and TCRdb holds only the in-frame ones, with some missing. The top ten hold approximately 30% of the sample, which has about 92,000 clones, roughly 90% seen once. The material was peripheral blood, obtained on day 0 of AZD1222 vaccination. Source of these receptors: an adult in good health.

This chain joins TRBV20-1 and TRBJ2-3; D is unclear. The CDR3 is made up of 16 amino acids. Germline V lookup: CDR1 DFQATT, CDR2 SNEGSKA (reference sequence). V shed 3 bases and J shed 0 bases, with 16 bases lying between them. The CDR3 here is CSASARFSSSTDTQYF. The DNA for the CDR3 is TGCAGTGCTAGTGCGCGTTTTTCTTCTAGCACAGATACGCAGTATTTT.

The chain has TRBV7-2 and TRBJ1-5; the match to TRBD1 covers 7 bases. The germline V gene encodes CDR1 SGHTA and CDR2 FQGNSA. CDR3 length equals 14 residues. V gave up 3 bases and J gave up 2 bases; unmatched junction bases: 1. As DNA, the CDR3 is TGTGCCAGCAGCTTCGGACAGGGCAATCAGCCCCAGCATTTT. As protein: CASSFGQGNQPQHF. The full variable domain, rest sourced from reference TRBV7-2 and TRBJ1-5, is GAGVSQSPSNKVTEKGKDVELRCDPISGHTALYWYRQSLGQGLEFLIYFQGNSAPDKSGLPSDRFSAERTGGSVSTLTIQRTQQEDSAVYLCASSFGQGNQPQHFGDGTRLSIL.

The table lists this clone with a count of one. The V call is TRBV15, the J call TRBJ2-2; D gene uncertain. Germline loops: CDR1 LNHNV, CDR2 YYDKDF (reference sequence). The CDR3 is made up of 16 amino acids. With 3 bases removed from V and 0 bases from J, the gap between germline ends came to 11 bases. The CDR3 loop reads CATSSSIGSNTGELFF. CDR3 nucleotide sequence: TGTGCCACCAGCAGCTCAATAGGGTCGAACACCGGGGAGCTGTTTTTT.

This clone was detected only a few times. This chain connects TRBV20-1 to TRBJ1-1; a possible D gene is TRBD1 (6 bases). V lost 1 base and J lost 7, with 7 bases in between. The CDR3 spans 11 residues. Germline V gene lookup returns CDR1 DFQATT and CDR2 SNEGSKA (reference sequence). The CDR3 DNA is TGCAGTGCTAGAGGGACAGATGAAGCTTTCTTT. Its protein is CSARGTDEAFF.

This rearrangement joins TRBV28 to TRBJ1-2; no firm D call. CDR1 is MDHEN, CDR2 SYDVKM, per germline. V was clipped by 4 bases and J by 8 bases, with 14 bases between them. There are 13 residues in the CDR3. The CDR3 region is CASSSSVLGGYTF. In DNA form, the CDR3 reads TGTGCCAGCAGTTCTTCCGTCCTTGGAGGCTACACCTTC.

The CDR3 region has the DNA TGTGCCAGCAGTCCGGGACGGGGGGGAAAACTGTTTTTT. Encoded protein: CASSPGRGGKLFF. The V call is TRBV27, the J call TRBJ1-4; D perhaps matches TRBD1 (5 bases). CDR1 and CDR2 (germline): MNHEY, SMNVEV (reference sequence). The CDR3 is 13 residues long. V lost 5 bases and J 10 bases, leaving 14 bases between the germline ends.

This chain links TRBV7-2 with TRBJ2-7, with D unclear. The V gene's germline CDR1 is SGHTA and CDR2 FQGNSA. This CDR3 is built from 15 residues. Trimming removed 0 bases from V and 0 bases from J, with 9 bases in between. The CDR3 nucleotides are TGTGCCAGCAGCTTAGCCGCTTCCGTCTCCTACGAGCAGTACTTC. This translates into CASSLAASVSYEQYF.

The V call is TRBV19, the J call TRBJ1-1, with a weak D call TRBD1 (6 bases). V was cut by 5 bases and J by 1 base, with 14 bases left in between. Germline CDR1 reads LNHDA; CDR2 reads SQIVND (reference sequence). The CDR3 is made up of 15 amino acids. The CDR3 coding sequence is TGTGCCAGTAGTCCCGGGGCAGGGGAGAACACTGAAGCTTTCTTT. This gives the protein CASSPGAGENTEAFF.

This clone was found once. This chain joins TRBV16 and TRBJ2-7, with a possible D match to TRBD1 (7 bases). This CDR3 region has 14 residues. Trimming shortened V by 4 bases and J by 0 bases, and 10 bases separated the two germline ends. Germline CDR1 reads KGHSY; CDR2 reads FQNENV. The CDR3 region has the DNA TGTGCCAGCAGCCGGGGGGACAGCTCCTACGAGCAGTACTTC. Residues: CASSRGDSSYEQYF.

The CDR3 loop is CASSLDRAPSYEQYF. The CDR3 region has the DNA TGTGCCAGCAGTTTAGACAGGGCCCCCTCCTACGAGCAGTACTTC. The J gene is TRBJ2-7, the V gene TRBV27; 7 bases agree with TRBD1. V lost 2 bases and J lost 0; bases outside the gene matches: 4. The CDR3 length is 15 residues. Looked up from germline, CDR1 is MNHEY and CDR2 is SMNVEV (reference sequence).

The V gene is TRBV27, the J gene TRBJ2-7; 11 bases agree with TRBD2. V was clipped by 6 bases and J by 3 bases; unmatched bases: 10. Germline CDR1 and CDR2: MNHEY and SMNVEV (reference sequence). The CDR3 is 16 amino acids. CDR3 sequence (DNA): TGTGCCAGCAGCGAAACTAGCGGGGGAATCAACTACGAGCAGTACTTC. Protein product: CASSETSGGINYEQYF.

This chain links TRBV9 with TRBJ2-1; no reliable D call. The CDR3 has 14 residues. The germline V gene has CDR1 SGDLS and CDR2 YYNGEE. V was pared by 0 bases and J by 4 bases, with 8 bases between. In DNA form, the CDR3 reads TGTGCCAGCAGCGTAGATTTGGGATACAATGAGCAGTTCTTC. This codes for CASSVDLGYNEQFF.

The chain has TRBV11-3 and TRBJ2-1, with 14 positions matching TRBD2. V trimming: 5 bases; J trimming: 7 bases; junction bases outside the gene matches: 13. In germline, CDR1 is SGHNT, CDR2 YENEEA. This CDR3 is 18 amino acids long. The CDR3: CASSRRLAGGRPINEQFF. CDR3 coding DNA: TGTGCCAGCAGCAGACGACTAGCGGGAGGGCGGCCAATAAATGAGCAGTTCTTC.

The chain joins TRBV6-5 to TRBJ2-5; weak D call: TRBD2 (7 bases). The CDR3 totals 14 residues. CDR1 MNHEY and CDR2 SVGAGI come from the germline V gene. Trimming cost V 0 bases and J 5 bases, with 10 bases left between them. CDR3 DNA sequence: TGTGCCAGCAGTTACTCGGGGGGGGGCGAGACCCAGTACTTC. Translating gives CASSYSGGGETQYF.

This clone was picked up a small number of times. The gene calls are TRBV16 and TRBJ2-1; D is ambiguous. Germline loops: CDR1 KGHSY, CDR2 FQNENV. The CDR3 consists of 13 residues. The V and J ends lost 4 bases and 3 bases respectively, with 7 bases between them. The CDR3 sequence: CASSPTHYNEQFF. The CDR3 DNA reads as TGTGCCAGCAGCCCGACCCACTACAATGAGCAGTTCTTC. Looking up the rest from reference TRBV16 and TRBJ2-1 gives the full variable domain: GEEVAQTPKHLVRGEGQKAKLYCAPIKGHSYVFWYQQVLKNEFKFLISFQNENVFDETGMPKERFSAKCLPNSPCSLEIQATKLEDSAVYFCASSPTHYNEQFFGPGTRLTVL.

V usage is TRBV28 and J usage is TRBJ2-7; 8 nucleotides line up with TRBD2. CDR3 length equals 15 residues. The germline V gene encodes CDR1 MDHEN and CDR2 SYDVKM. With 2 bases clipped from V and 3 bases from J, the junction kept 6 bases outside the gene matches. The CDR3 DNA sequence: TGTGCCAGCAGTTTAGGCGGGAGGTCAAACTACGAGCAGTACTTC. Its translation is CASSLGGRSNYEQYF.

The rearrangement links TRBV11-2 to TRBJ2-3; 9 positions match TRBD1. CDR1 is SGHAT, CDR2 FQNNGV, per germline. The CDR3 runs 15 residues. V was pared by 5 bases and J by 1 base, with 4 bases of the junction left unmatched. In nucleotides, the CDR3 is TGTGCCAGCAGCCCGTGGGACAGGGGCACAGATACGCAGTATTTT. This gives the protein CASSPWDRGTDTQYF.

The chain uses TRBV7-2 and TRBJ2-4; 14 bases are a match to TRBD2. The V gene's germline CDR1 is SGHTA and CDR2 FQGNSA. V dropped 5 bases and J dropped 0; count of bases not matched to a gene: 9. The CDR3 runs 19 residues. The chain's CDR3 is CASSIPGTSGRLAKNIQYF. CDR3 bases: TGTGCCAGCAGCATCCCCGGGACTAGCGGGAGACTAGCCAAAAACATTCAGTACTTC.

The chain links TRBV20-1 to TRBJ2-7; the match to TRBD2 covers 8 bases. This CDR3 has 14 amino acids. V lost 3 bases, J lost 4 bases, and 8 bases stayed unmatched. CDR1 and CDR2 (germline): DFQATT, SNEGSKA (reference sequence). The CDR3 here is CSASTGLGTYEQYF. In DNA form, the CDR3 reads TGCAGTGCTAGTACGGGACTAGGGACGTACGAGCAGTACTTC.

The gene calls are TRBV27 and TRBJ2-2; maybe TRBD1 (6 bases). Trimming pared 2 bases from V and 1 base from J, leaving 11 bases between. The CDR3 totals 16 residues. Germline CDR1 is MNHEY and CDR2 is SMNVEV (reference sequence). CDR3 in DNA: TGTGCCAGCAGTTTAGTGGGGACACTGAACACCGGGGAGCTGTTTTTT. It is translated as CASSLVGTLNTGELFF.

V usage is TRBV11-3 and J usage is TRBJ2-2; no clear D. Germline CDR1 reads SGHNT; CDR2 reads YENEEA. The CDR3 runs to 15 residues. V dropped 2 bases and J dropped 0 bases, with 7 bases sitting between them. For the CDR3, the DNA is TGTGCCAGCAGCTTAACAGATTCGAACACCGGGGAGCTGTTTTTT. The encoded protein is CASSLTDSNTGELFF.

The chain uses TRBV7-2 and TRBJ2-1; D is uncertain. CDR1 and CDR2 (germline): SGHTA, FQGNSA. The CDR3 consists of 15 residues. Trimming took 6 bases from V and 0 from J, leaving 12 bases between them. This CDR3 reads CASSGQKSSYNEQFF. CDR3 in DNA: TGTGCCAGCAGTGGGCAAAAGAGCTCCTACAATGAGCAGTTCTTC.

This clone was counted a few times. V usage is TRBV7-2 and J usage is TRBJ2-7; 9 nucleotides match TRBD2. Germline V CDR1 and CDR2: SGHTA, FQGNSA. With 5 bases clipped from V and 6 bases from J, the junction kept 8 bases outside the gene matches. The CDR3 is 14 residues long. The CDR3 region is CASSPPAGGPEQYF. The CDR3 bases are TGTGCCAGCAGCCCCCCGGCGGGAGGGCCCGAGCAGTACTTC.

This chain links TRBV5-4 with TRBJ1-6; 11 bases align to TRBD1. This CDR3 has 16 amino acids. J gave up 6 bases and V 4 bases, and 6 bases lay outside the gene matches. The V gene's germline CDR1 is SGHNT and CDR2 YYREEE (reference sequence). The CDR3 sequence is CASSPRTGGSNSPLHF. The CDR3 DNA sequence: TGTGCCAGCAGCCCGAGGACAGGGGGCTCTAATTCACCCCTCCACTTT.

V and J are TRBV5-1 and TRBJ2-1; 7 bases match TRBD2. The germline V gene encodes CDR1 SGHRS and CDR2 YFSETQ. The CDR3 has 17 residues. J was trimmed by 9 bases and V by 4 bases; bases with no gene match: 19. This CDR3 is CASSPGGYGSAEVEQFF. CDR3 DNA sequence: TGCGCCAGCAGCCCGGGAGGATACGGGTCCGCGGAGGTTGAGCAGTTCTTC. The full variable domain, with the rest looked up from reference TRBV5-1 and TRBJ2-1, is KAGVTQTPRYLIKTRGQQVTLSCSPISGHRSVSWYQQTPGQGLQFLFEYFSETQRNKGNFPGRFSGRQFSNSRSEMNVSTLELGDSALYLCASSPGGYGSAEVEQFFGPGTRLTVL.

The chain joins TRBV4-3 to TRBJ2-3; D uncertain. This CDR3 contains 17 residues. Trimming cost V 1 base and J 4 bases, with 18 bases left between them. The germline gives CDR1 LGHNA, CDR2 YSLEER. The CDR3 is CASSQGFGGSSSDTQYF. Written as DNA, the CDR3 is TGCGCCAGCAGCCAAGGTTTTGGCGGCAGTAGCTCAGATACGCAGTATTTT.

This chain connects TRBV9 to TRBJ1-1, with 10 bases matching TRBD1. With 4 bases clipped from V and 0 bases from J, the junction kept 6 bases outside the gene matches. The CDR3 totals 16 residues. Germline V gene data show CDR1 as SGDLS and CDR2 as YYNGEE. The DNA of the CDR3 is TGTGCCAGCAGCCCGACAGGGGGCCGGGTGAACACTGAAGCTTTCTTT. Its protein is CASSPTGGRVNTEAFF.